The 28 T cell receptor beta chains presented below share a single source sample, sequenced in a study of Ad26.COV2.S vaccination and SARS-CoV-2 variants. Treatment in this sample: approximately 18 received Ad26.COV2.S at low or high dose, single or two shots; roughly 5 received placebo; per-sample allocation not given. Samples came from day 63 after the first vaccine or placebo injection. Profiling relied on immunoSEQ multiplex PCR, and the TCRdb table lists in-frame clones only, not all of them. The data hold roughly 350,000 clones, with about nine tenths observed a single time. The sequences come from peripheral blood, collected in a trial of Ad26.COV2.S vaccine versus placebo. The receptors derive from a person between 18 and 59 years old who received the Ad26.COV2.S COVID-19 vaccine or a placebo.

This clone is a singleton in its sample. The rearrangement links TRBV10-3 to TRBJ1-1; 8 bases line up with TRBD1. Germline assignment: CDR1 ENHRY and CDR2 SYGVKD. The CDR3 is 14 residues long. The V and J ends lost 5 bases and 5 bases, in that order; junction bases with no gene match: 7. CDR3 amino acids: CAISPQGAGTEAFF. In DNA form, the CDR3 reads TGTGCCATCAGTCCGCAGGGGGCCGGAACTGAAGCTTTCTTT.

This clone was recorded only once. The chain uses TRBV6-5 and TRBJ2-5, with D hard to call. V shed 9 bases and J shed 5 bases, with 13 bases lying between them. CDR1 is MNHEY, CDR2 SVGAGI, per germline. The CDR3 totals 12 residues. The CDR3 is CASLHGFETQYF. The CDR3 coding sequence is TGTGCCAGTCTTCACGGGTTCGAGACCCAGTACTTC.

This rearrangement joins TRBV5-1 to TRBJ2-7, with a weak D call TRBD2 (6 bases). V was shortened by 4 bases and J by 9 bases, with 23 bases between the two germline ends. Germline CDR1 is SGHRS and CDR2 is YFSETQ. The CDR3 sequence is 15 residues long. The CDR3 loop is CASSPEPGLTQGQYF. DNA of the CDR3: TGCGCCAGCAGCCCCGAGCCGGGACTTACCCAGGGGCAGTACTTC.

J is TRBJ2-1 and V is TRBV25-1, with TRBD2 identical over 13 bases. Germline loops: CDR1 MGHDK, CDR2 SYGVNS. Unmatched junction bases numbered 5, after V lost 11 bases and J lost 7 bases. The CDR3 is 13 amino acids. CDR3 nucleotide sequence: TGTGCCTGTACTAGCGGGGGGGCAAATGAGCAGTTCTTC. Amino acids: CACTSGGANEQFF.

CDR3 amino acids: CASSYAGVTEAFF. In DNA, the CDR3 is TGTGCCAGCAGTTACGCAGGGGTCACTGAAGCTTTCTTT. The rearrangement links TRBV6-2 or TRBV6-3 to TRBJ1-1; D is possibly TRBD1 (6 bases). The CDR3 sequence is 13 residues long. V lost 2 bases, J lost 4 bases, and 8 bases lay in between. From germline, CDR1 is MNHEY and CDR2 SVGEGT.

The chain couples TRBV28 to TRBJ1-5, with D hard to call. From germline, CDR1 is MDHEN and CDR2 SYDVKM. Trimming shortened V by 7 bases and J by 6 bases, and 13 bases separated the two germline ends. The CDR3 runs 13 residues. The CDR3, as DNA: TGTGCCAGCACCACCCGTGAGAGTCAGCCCCAGCATTTT. The encoded protein is CASTTRESQPQHF. Full variable domain (rest looked up from reference TRBV28 and TRBJ1-5): DVKVTQSSRYLVKRTGEKVFLECVQDMDHENMFWYRQDPGLGLRLIYFSYDVKMKEKGDIPEGYSVSREKKERFSLILESASTNQTSMYLCASTTRESQPQHFGDGTRLSIL.

This sequence joins TRBV7-8 and TRBJ1-1; D gene uncertain. Germline lookup yields CDR1 SGHVS and CDR2 FQNEAQ. The CDR3 has 15 residues. The V end lost 1 base, the J end lost 3 bases, and 12 bases lay between the germline ends. CDR3 DNA sequence: TGTGCCAGCAGCTTAGAGATGAGGGCTTACACTGAAGCTTTCTTT. Amino acid sequence: CASSLEMRAYTEAFF.

This clone was observed a single time. The chain has TRBV5-6 and TRBJ2-2; 7 bases agree with TRBD1. The CDR3 is 14 amino acids. Losses at the gene ends were 4 bases for V and 4 bases for J; bases not matched to a gene: 4. CDR1 and CDR2 from the germline V gene are SGHDT and YYEEEE. CDR3 sequence reads: CASSLRQGTGELFF. Written as DNA, the CDR3 is TGTGCCAGCAGCCTAAGACAGGGCACCGGGGAGCTGTTTTTT.

The chain has TRBV6-5 and TRBJ1-1; D is ambiguous. Germline V gene data show CDR1 as MNHEY and CDR2 as SVGAGI. With 10 bases removed from V and 1 base from J, the gap between germline ends came to 10 bases. The CDR3 length is 12 residues. The CDR3 loop reads CATSSTNTEAFF. The CDR3 nucleotides read TGTGCCACTAGCAGCACGAACACTGAAGCTTTCTTT.

The chain uses TRBV11-3 and TRBJ2-2; no definite D call. The CDR3 loop spans 17 amino acids. V shed 1 base and J shed 5 bases, with 17 bases lying between them. The germline CDR1 and CDR2 sequences are SGHNT and YENEEA. Written as DNA, the CDR3 is TGTGCCAGCAGCTTAGTTGGCACCGGTAGGAGTACCGGGGAGCTGTTTTTT. Translated: CASSLVGTGRSTGELFF.

This chain uses TRBV20-1 with TRBJ2-1; a weak D match, TRBD2 (6 bases). The V end was cut by 3 bases, the J end by 0 bases, with 18 bases between. CDR1 and CDR2 (germline): DFQATT, SNEGSKA (reference sequence). The CDR3 length is 17 residues. The chain's CDR3 is CSASRIGRHSSYNEQFF. CDR3 bases: TGCAGTGCTAGTCGGATTGGGAGGCATAGCTCCTACAATGAGCAGTTCTTC.

This chain uses TRBV5-1 with TRBJ1-3, with D possibly matching TRBD1 (6 bases). CDR3 length: 16 residues. CDR1 SGHRS and CDR2 YFSETQ come from the germline V gene. Trimming shortened V by 2 bases and J by 7 bases, and 19 bases separated the two germline ends. The CDR3 nucleotides read TGCGCCAGCAGCTTCTCATCAGGGGCTCGCTGGAACACCATATATTTT. Residues: CASSFSSGARWNTIYF.

The gene calls are TRBV11-3 and TRBJ2-5; D is unclear. This CDR3 contains 13 residues. CDR1 and CDR2 from the germline V gene are SGHNT and YENEEA. V dropped 0 bases and J dropped 5 bases, with 7 bases sitting between them. Here the CDR3 DNA reads TGTGCCAGCAGCTTAGAGCCGGAGGAGACCCAGTACTTC. As protein: CASSLEPEETQYF.

The chain has TRBV12-5 and TRBJ1-2; D call uncertain. The germline V and J ends were trimmed by 5 bases and 8 bases, with 9 bases remaining between them. This CDR3 region has 11 residues. Germline CDR1 and CDR2: LGHNT and FRNRAP. CDR3 nucleotide sequence: TGTGCTAGTGGTACCACCGGCGGCTACACCTTC. Translating it yields CASGTTGGYTF. The whole variable domain, remainder taken from reference TRBV12-5 and TRBJ1-2, is DARVTQTPRHKVTEMGQEVTMRCQPILGHNTVFWYRQTMMQGLELLAYFRNRAPLDDSGMPKDRFSAEMPDATLATLKIQPSEPRDSAVYFCASGTTGGYTFGSGTRLTVV.

The chain employs TRBV27 and TRBJ1-5; D gene unclear. The CDR3 consists of 13 residues. In germline, CDR1 is MNHEY, CDR2 SMNVEV (reference sequence). V lost 7 bases and J lost 4, with 11 bases in between. This CDR3 reads CASTVSVNQPQHF. In DNA, the CDR3 is TGTGCCAGCACCGTGAGCGTTAATCAGCCCCAGCATTTT.

The J gene is TRBJ2-7, the V gene TRBV30, with a tentative D call TRBD2 (6 bases). Trimming took 0 bases from V and 0 from J, leaving 15 bases between them. From germline, CDR1 is GTSNPN and CDR2 SVGIG (reference sequence). The CDR3 covers 16 residues. The CDR3 coding sequence is TGTGCCTGGAGTGTACGAGGAGGGAGCCTCTCCTACGAGCAGTACTTC. This gives the protein CAWSVRGGSLSYEQYF. The full variable domain, completed using reference TRBV30 and TRBJ2-7, is SQTIHQWPATLVQPVGSPLSLECTVEGTSNPNLYWYRQAAGRGLQLLFYSVGIGQISSEVPQNLSASRPQDRQFILSSKKLLLSDSGFYLCAWSVRGGSLSYEQYFGPGTRLTVT.

This rearrangement joins TRBV15 to TRBJ2-7, with D possibly matching TRBD1 (6 bases). V dropped 6 bases and J dropped 0 bases, with 15 bases sitting between them. Germline CDR1 and CDR2: LNHNV and YYDKDF (reference sequence). The CDR3 spans 15 residues. In nucleotides, the CDR3 is TGTGCCACCAGTCGTGCGCCGGGACACTCCTACGAGCAGTACTTC. It yields the protein CATSRAPGHSYEQYF.

The chain carries TRBV12-3 or TRBV12-4 and TRBJ1-2; no reliable D call. V shed 5 bases and J shed 5 bases, with 12 bases lying between them. This CDR3 has 13 residues. The CDR3 DNA is TGTGCCAGCAGTACCACAGAACTTTATGGCTACACCTTC. It codes for CASSTTELYGYTF.

The gene calls are TRBV5-1 and TRBJ2-6; 11 bases align to TRBD1. The V gene end was trimmed by 4 bases and the J gene end by 0 bases; junction bases not matched to a gene: 3. The CDR3 contains 17 residues. From germline, CDR1 is SGHRS and CDR2 YFSETQ. The CDR3 sequence is CASSPGTGGSGANVLTF. The CDR3, as DNA: TGCGCCAGCAGCCCAGGGACAGGGGGCTCTGGGGCCAACGTCCTGACTTTC.

This chain joins TRBV11-2 and TRBJ1-2, with a weak D call TRBD1 (6 bases). Trimming pared 1 base from V and 3 bases from J, leaving 12 bases between. This CDR3 has 15 residues. CDR1 and CDR2 from the germline V gene are SGHAT and FQNNGV. The CDR3 DNA reads as TGTGCCAGCAGCTTAGTTTTGGACAGTTACTATGGCTACACCTTC. It translates to CASSLVLDSYYGYTF.

V is TRBV7-9 and J is TRBJ2-7; D is ambiguous. This CDR3 contains 12 residues. Germline V lookup: CDR1 SEHNR, CDR2 FQNEAQ (reference sequence). The V gene lost 4 bases and the J gene lost 3 bases, with 7 bases spanning the gap. The CDR3 nucleotides read TGTGCCAGCAGCTCCGTTTACTACGAGCAGTACTTC. This gives the protein CASSSVYYEQYF.

A single count supports this clone. This rearrangement joins TRBV6-5 to TRBJ1-1; 7 positions match TRBD1. The CDR3 runs to 14 residues. The junction had 6 bases not matched to a gene; V was cut back by 7 bases and J by 1 base. CDR1 MNHEY and CDR2 SVGAGI come from the germline V gene. The CDR3 sequence: CASIQTGSNTEAFF. CDR3 nucleotide sequence: TGTGCCAGCATTCAGACAGGGTCGAACACTGAAGCTTTCTTT.

The chain combines TRBV7-2 with TRBJ2-1; D is uncertain. Trimming pared 11 bases from V and 0 bases from J, leaving 14 bases between. The CDR3 runs to 14 residues. Germline V CDR1 and CDR2: SGHTA, FQGNSA. The CDR3 DNA sequence: TGTGCCTTGAGCGACTCGAGCTCCTACAATGAGCAGTTCTTC. Translation: CALSDSSSYNEQFF. Full variable domain (outside the CDR3, taken from reference TRBV7-2 and TRBJ2-1): GAGVSQSPSNKVTEKGKDVELRCDPISGHTALYWYRQSLGQGLEFLIYFQGNSAPDKSGLPSDRFSAERTGGSVSTLTIQRTQQEDSAVYLCALSDSSSYNEQFFGPGTRLTVL.

The chain has TRBV10-3 and TRBJ2-2; 12 bases line up with TRBD1. CDR1 and CDR2 from the germline V gene are ENHRY and SYGVKD. The CDR3 extends over 14 amino acids. V shed 6 bases and J 6 bases; nucleotides not matched to a gene: 2. The CDR3 sequence: CAIRGDRGPGELFF. DNA of the CDR3: TGTGCCATCAGAGGGGACAGGGGGCCCGGGGAGCTGTTTTTT.

V and J are TRBV7-8 and TRBJ1-2; no clear D. V was clipped by 5 bases and J by 10 bases, with 14 bases between them. The CDR3 spans 12 residues. Germline assignment: CDR1 SGHVS and CDR2 FQNEAQ. CDR3 DNA: TGTGCCAGCAGCCCCAGCGGAGCGGTCTACACCTTC. Encoded protein: CASSPSGAVYTF. The whole variable domain, remainder taken from reference TRBV7-8 and TRBJ1-2, is GAGVSQSPRYKVAKRGQDVALRCDPISGHVSLFWYQQALGQGPEFLTYFQNEAQLDKSGLPSDRFFAERPEGSVSTLKIQRTQQEDSAVYLCASSPSGAVYTFGSGTRLTVV.

V gene TRBV5-6 combines with J gene TRBJ1-4; 10 bases are a match to TRBD1. V dropped 4 bases and J dropped 1; count of bases not matched to a gene: 4. CDR1 and CDR2 from the germline V gene are SGHDT and YYEEEE. This CDR3 contains 16 residues. In nucleotides, the CDR3 is TGTGCCAGCAGCAGACAGGGGGCAGGAACTAATGAAAAACTGTTTTTT. It yields the protein CASSRQGAGTNEKLFF.

The gene calls are TRBV5-1 and TRBJ1-1; 11 bases are a match to TRBD1. CDR3 size: 15 residues. Germline CDR1 SGHRS, CDR2 YFSETQ. Unmatched junction bases numbered 7, after V lost 4 bases and J lost 5 bases. The CDR3 region has the DNA TGCGCCAGCAGCCTAGGGACAGGGGGAGGGACTGAAGCTTTCTTT. As protein: CASSLGTGGGTEAFF.

The V and J genes are TRBV28 and TRBJ1-5, with D unresolved. CDR3 size: 13 residues. V lost 7 bases, J lost 3 bases, and 10 bases lay in between. Germline-derived CDR1 and CDR2 are MDHEN and SYDVKM. The DNA for the CDR3 is TGTGCCAGCAAAGCGCAGGACAATCAGCCCCAGCATTTT. It codes for CASKAQDNQPQHF.